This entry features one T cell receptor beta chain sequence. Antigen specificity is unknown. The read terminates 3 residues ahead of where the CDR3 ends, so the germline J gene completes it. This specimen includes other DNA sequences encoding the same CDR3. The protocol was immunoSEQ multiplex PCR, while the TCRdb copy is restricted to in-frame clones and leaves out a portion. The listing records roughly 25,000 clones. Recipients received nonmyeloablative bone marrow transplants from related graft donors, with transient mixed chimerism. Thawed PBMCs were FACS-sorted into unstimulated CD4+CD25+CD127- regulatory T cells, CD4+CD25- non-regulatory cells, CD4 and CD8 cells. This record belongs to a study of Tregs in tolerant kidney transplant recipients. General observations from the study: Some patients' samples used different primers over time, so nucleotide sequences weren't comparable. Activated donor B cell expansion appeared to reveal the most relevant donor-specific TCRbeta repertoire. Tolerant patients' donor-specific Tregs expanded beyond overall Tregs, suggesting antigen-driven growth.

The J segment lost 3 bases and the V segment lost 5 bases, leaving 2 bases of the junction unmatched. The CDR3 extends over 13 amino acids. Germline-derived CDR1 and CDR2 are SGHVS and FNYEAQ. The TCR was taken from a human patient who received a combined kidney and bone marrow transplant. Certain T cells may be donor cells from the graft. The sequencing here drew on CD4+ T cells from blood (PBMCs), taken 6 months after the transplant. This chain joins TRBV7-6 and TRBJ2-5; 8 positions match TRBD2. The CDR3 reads CASSPGLEETQYF. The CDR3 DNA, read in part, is TGTGCCAGCAGCCCGGGACTAGAAGAGACC.